A selection of T cell receptor beta chains follows, all from one sample in a study of shared clonotypes between healthy human individuals. Method: immunoSEQ multiplex PCR; TCRdb's copy keeps in-frame clones and lacks some. The repertoire consists of about 490,000 clones, with 60% to 85% occurring once and the leading ten covering 13%. The sample taken for sequencing was PBMCs. The receptors were gathered from a woman in her thirties or forties in good health. Some clones in this sample may be carry-over from other donors' samples. CDR3s include the opening cysteine and the closing phenylalanine or tryptophan.

j_gene: TRBJ2-2; len: 13; v_gene: TRBV5-1; CDR3aa: CASRSENTGELFF
j_gene: TRBJ1-1; len: 13; v_gene: TRBV18; CDR3aa: CASSPENREEAFF
j_gene: TRBJ2-5; len: 15; v_gene: TRBV2; CDR3aa: CASSNVAGGGETQYF
j_gene: TRBJ2-7; len: 14; v_gene: TRBV28; CDR3aa: CASSTLGRPYEQYF
j_gene: TRBJ1-2; len: 15; v_gene: TRBV18; CDR3aa: CASSPARGGLYGYTF
j_gene: TRBJ2-1; len: 12; v_gene: TRBV30; CDR3aa: CAWSVEGYPQFF
j_gene: TRBJ2-7; len: 13; v_gene: TRBV29-1; CDR3aa: CSVGLAGGFEQYF
j_gene: TRBJ2-4; len: 11; v_gene: TRBV29-1; CDR3aa: CSVEDRTSQYF
j_gene: TRBJ2-1; len: 17; v_gene: TRBV15; CDR3aa: CATSRGKLAGDLNEQFF
j_gene: TRBJ2-1; len: 13; v_gene: TRBV5-1; CDR3aa: CASSISGRGKQFF
j_gene: TRBJ1-2; len: 15; v_gene: TRBV6-1; CDR3aa: CASSGGTGGGYGYTF
j_gene: TRBJ2-1; len: 15; v_gene: TRBV19; CDR3aa: CASSWTSGLYNEQFF
j_gene: TRBJ1-2; len: 14; v_gene: TRBV28; CDR3aa: CASSTGQRVDGYTF
j_gene: TRBJ2-1; len: 17; v_gene: TRBV4-2; CDR3aa: CASSQDVGLSSYNEQFF
j_gene: TRBJ2-5; len: 14; v_gene: TRBV25-1; CDR3aa: CASSLGFPEETQYF
j_gene: TRBJ1-3; len: 16; v_gene: TRBV5-5; CDR3aa: CASSLVQVPSGNTIYF
j_gene: TRBJ2-1; len: 15; v_gene: TRBV18; CDR3aa: CASSLGQGLYNEQFF
j_gene: TRBJ1-1; len: 14; v_gene: TRBV2; CDR3aa: CASSDGVGYTEAFF
j_gene: TRBJ1-1; len: 16; v_gene: TRBV2; CDR3aa: CASREGRGVWNTEAFF
j_gene: TRBJ1-3; len: 15; v_gene: TRBV7-2; CDR3aa: CASSLAAYSGNTIYF
j_gene: TRBJ2-2; len: 15; v_gene: TRBV6-4; CDR3aa: CASSVAVTRTGELFF
j_gene: TRBJ1-5; len: 13; v_gene: TRBV5-3; CDR3aa: CARTPGPRGPQHF
j_gene: TRBJ2-1; len: 15; v_gene: TRBV9; CDR3aa: CASSVVGRPYNEQFF
j_gene: TRBJ1-2; len: 16; v_gene: TRBV6-5; CDR3aa: CASSSAPGQGAYGYTF